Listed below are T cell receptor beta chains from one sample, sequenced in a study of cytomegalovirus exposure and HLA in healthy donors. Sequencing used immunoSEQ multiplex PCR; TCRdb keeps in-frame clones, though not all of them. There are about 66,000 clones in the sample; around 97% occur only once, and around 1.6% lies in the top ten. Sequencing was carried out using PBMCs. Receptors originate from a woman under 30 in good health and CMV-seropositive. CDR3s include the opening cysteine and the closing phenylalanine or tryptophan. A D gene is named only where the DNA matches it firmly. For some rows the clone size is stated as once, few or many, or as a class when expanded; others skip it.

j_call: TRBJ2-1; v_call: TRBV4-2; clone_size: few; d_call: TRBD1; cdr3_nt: TGTGCCAGCAGCCAGGGAGACCCTGGGACAGGGCCATACAATGAGCAGTTCTTC; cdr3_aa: CASSQGDPGTGPYNEQFF
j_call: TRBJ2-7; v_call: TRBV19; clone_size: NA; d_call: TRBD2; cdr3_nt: TGTGCCAGTAGTACCCGGACCGGGACTAGTTTAGACGAGCAGTACTTC; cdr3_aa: CASSTRTGTSLDEQYF
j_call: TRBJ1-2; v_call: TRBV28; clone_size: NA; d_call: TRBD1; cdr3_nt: TGTGCCAGCAGTTCGGGGGGACAGGGGAACTATGGCTACACCTTC; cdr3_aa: CASSSGGQGNYGYTF
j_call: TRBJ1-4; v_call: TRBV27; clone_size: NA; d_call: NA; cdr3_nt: TGTGCCAGCAGATCGCCGGGGGCTAATGAAAAACTGTTTTTT; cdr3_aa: CASRSPGANEKLFF
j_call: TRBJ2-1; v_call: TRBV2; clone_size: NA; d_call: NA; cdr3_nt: TGTGCCATCACCATTTTTGCGGAGGACTACAATGAGCAGTTCTTC; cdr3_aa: CAITIFAEDYNEQFF
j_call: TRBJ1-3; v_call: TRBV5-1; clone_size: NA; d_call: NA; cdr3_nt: TGCGCCAGCAGCTTGGACAGGGTCTCTGGAAACACCATATATTTT; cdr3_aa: CASSLDRVSGNTIYF
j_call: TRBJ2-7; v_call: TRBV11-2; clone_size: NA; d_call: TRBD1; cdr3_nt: TGTGCCAGCTCTTTTGGACAGGTGGGCTACGAGCAGTACTTC; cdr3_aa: CASSFGQVGYEQYF
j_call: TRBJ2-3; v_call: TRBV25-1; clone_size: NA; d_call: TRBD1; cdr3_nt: TGTGCCAGCAGCCGGGACAGTCTCACAGATACGCAGTATTTT; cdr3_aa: CASSRDSLTDTQYF
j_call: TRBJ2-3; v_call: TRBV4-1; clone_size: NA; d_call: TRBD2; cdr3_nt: TGCGCCAGCAGCCAAGAAGGCGCTAGCGGGAGTACAGATACGCAGTATTTT; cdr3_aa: CASSQEGASGSTDTQYF
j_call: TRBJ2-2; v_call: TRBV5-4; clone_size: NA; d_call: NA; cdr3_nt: TGTGCCAGCAGCCCGAGAACTGGGAGAGCCACCGGGGAGCTGTTTTTT; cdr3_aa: CASSPRTGRATGELFF
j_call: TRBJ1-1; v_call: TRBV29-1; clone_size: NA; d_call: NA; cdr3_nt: TGCAGCGTTGGCCAGGGCTTCATGAACACTGAAGCTTTCTTT; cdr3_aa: CSVGQGFMNTEAFF
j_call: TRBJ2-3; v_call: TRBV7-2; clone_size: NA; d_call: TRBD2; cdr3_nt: TGTGCCAGCAGCCCCCGGGGGGTCACAGATACGCAGTATTTT; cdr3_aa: CASSPRGVTDTQYF
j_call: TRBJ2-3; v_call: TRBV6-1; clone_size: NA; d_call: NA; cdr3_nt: TGTGCCAGCAGTGTTGGCAGGGCTACAGATACGCAGTATTTT; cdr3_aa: CASSVGRATDTQYF
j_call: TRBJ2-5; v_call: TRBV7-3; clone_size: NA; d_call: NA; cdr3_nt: TGTGCCAGCAGGCAGGGTCCCCAAGAGACCCAGTACTTC; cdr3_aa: CASRQGPQETQYF
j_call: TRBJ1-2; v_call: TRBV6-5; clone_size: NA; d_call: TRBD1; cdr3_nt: TGTGCCAGCAGTACAGGGGGCGGTTACACCTTC; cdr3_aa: CASSTGGGYTF
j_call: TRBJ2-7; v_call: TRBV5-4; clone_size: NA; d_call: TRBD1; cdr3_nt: TGTGCCAGCAGCTCAGGGGGCGTTTTATACGAGCAGTACTTC; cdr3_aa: CASSSGGVLYEQYF
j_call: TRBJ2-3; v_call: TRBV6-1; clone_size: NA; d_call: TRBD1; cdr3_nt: TGTGCCAGCAGTGAAGTGGGACAGGGTGGTACAGATACGCAGTATTTT; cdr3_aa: CASSEVGQGGTDTQYF
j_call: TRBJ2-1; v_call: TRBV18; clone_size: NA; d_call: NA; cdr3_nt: TGTGCCAGCTCACCACCTTTATACAATGAGCAGTTCTTC; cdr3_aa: CASSPPLYNEQFF
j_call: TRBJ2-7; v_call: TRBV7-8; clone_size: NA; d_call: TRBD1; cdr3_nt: TGTGCCAGCAGCTTAGTTCCGGGACAGGGGATCTACGAGCAGTACTTC; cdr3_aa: CASSLVPGQGIYEQYF
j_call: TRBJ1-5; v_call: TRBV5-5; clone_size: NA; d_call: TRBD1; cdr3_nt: TGTGCCAGCAGCTTGTGGACAGGGGGACAGCCCCAGCATTTT; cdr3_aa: CASSLWTGGQPQHF
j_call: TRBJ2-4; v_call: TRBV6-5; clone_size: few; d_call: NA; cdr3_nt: TGTGCCAGCAGTTCGAGGACAGCAGTAGCCAAAAACATTCAGTACTTC; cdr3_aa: CASSSRTAVAKNIQYF
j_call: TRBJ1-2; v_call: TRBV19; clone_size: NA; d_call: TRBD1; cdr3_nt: TGTGCCAGTAGTATAAGGGGGCAGCGGCAATTGGGTGGCTACACCTTC; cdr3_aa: CASSIRGQRQLGGYTF
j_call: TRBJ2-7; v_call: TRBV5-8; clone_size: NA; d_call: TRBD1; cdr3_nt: TGTGCCAGCAGCTTGTACAGGGGGCTGACGTCCTACGAGCAGTACTTC; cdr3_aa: CASSLYRGLTSYEQYF
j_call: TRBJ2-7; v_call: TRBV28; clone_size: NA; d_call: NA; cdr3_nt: TGTGCCAGCAGTTTTTTTAAGACAGACGAGCAGTACTTC; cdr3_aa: CASSFFKTDEQYF
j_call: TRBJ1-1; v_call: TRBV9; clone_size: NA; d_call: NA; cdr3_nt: TGTGCCAGTACCAAGGGGGGGGCCCTGAACACTGAAGCTTTCTTT; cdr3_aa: CASTKGGALNTEAFF
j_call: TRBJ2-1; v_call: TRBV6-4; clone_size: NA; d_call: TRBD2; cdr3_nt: TGTGCCAGCAGTGACGCGGGAGACTACAATGAGCAGTTCTTC; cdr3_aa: CASSDAGDYNEQFF
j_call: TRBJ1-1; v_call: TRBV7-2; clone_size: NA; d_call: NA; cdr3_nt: TGTGCCAGCAGCTTAGGTCTTATGAACACTGAAGCTTTCTTT; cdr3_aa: CASSLGLMNTEAFF
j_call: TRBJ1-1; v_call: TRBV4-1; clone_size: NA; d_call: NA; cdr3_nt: TGCGCCAGCAGCCTCCTACAGATAGACAGTGGGACTGAAGCTTTCTTT; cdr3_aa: CASSLLQIDSGTEAFF
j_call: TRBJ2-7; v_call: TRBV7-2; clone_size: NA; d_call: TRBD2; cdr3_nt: TGTGCCAGCAGTACGACTAGCGCCCGTACCTACGAGCAGTACTTC; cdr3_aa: CASSTTSARTYEQYF
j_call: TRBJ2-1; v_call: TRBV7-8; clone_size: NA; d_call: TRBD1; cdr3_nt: TGTGCCAGCAGCACAGACAGGGGGGTCTACAATGAGCAGTTCTTC; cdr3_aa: CASSTDRGVYNEQFF
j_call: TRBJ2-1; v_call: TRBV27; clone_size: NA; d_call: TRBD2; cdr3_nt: TGTGCCAGCAGCCTCGGCGGGAGGAATGAGCAGTTCTTC; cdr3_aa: CASSLGGRNEQFF
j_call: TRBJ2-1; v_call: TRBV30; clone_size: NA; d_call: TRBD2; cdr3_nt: TGTGCCTGGAGGAGCCTAGCGGGAGGGGTCAATGAGCAGTTCTTC; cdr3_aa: CAWRSLAGGVNEQFF
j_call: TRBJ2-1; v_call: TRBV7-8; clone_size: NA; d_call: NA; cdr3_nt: TGTGCCAGCAGCTTTGGAGGGACGCCCAATGAGCAGTTCTTC; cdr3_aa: CASSFGGTPNEQFF
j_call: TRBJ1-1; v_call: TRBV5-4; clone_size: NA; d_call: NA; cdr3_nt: TGTGCCAGCAGCTTGGGCGGACAGAAGAACACTGAAGCTTTCTTT; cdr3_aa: CASSLGGQKNTEAFF
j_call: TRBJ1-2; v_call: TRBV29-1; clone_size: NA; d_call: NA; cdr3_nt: TGCAGCGTTGTTGTGGGGGGATACTATGGCTACACCTTC; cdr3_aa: CSVVVGGYYGYTF
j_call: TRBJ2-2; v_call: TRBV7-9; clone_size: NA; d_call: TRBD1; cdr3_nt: TGTGCCAGCAGCCCGAGGACAGGGGGCCTTACCGGGGAGCTGTTTTTT; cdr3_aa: CASSPRTGGLTGELFF
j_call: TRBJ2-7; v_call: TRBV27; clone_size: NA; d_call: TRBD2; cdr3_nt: TGTGCCAGCGCCCGAGGGGAGGGAAACGGCTACGAGCAGTACTTC; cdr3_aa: CASARGEGNGYEQYF
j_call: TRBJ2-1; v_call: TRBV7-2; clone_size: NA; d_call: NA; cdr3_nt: TGTGCCAGCAGCCCAATCCATGAGCAGTTCTTC; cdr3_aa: CASSPIHEQFF
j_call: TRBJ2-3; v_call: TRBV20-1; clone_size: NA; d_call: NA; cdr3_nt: TGCAGTGCTAGTCTTGATACGCAGTATTTT; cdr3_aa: CSASLDTQYF
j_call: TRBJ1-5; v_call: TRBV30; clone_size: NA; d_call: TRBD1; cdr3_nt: TGTGCCTGGACTTCGGACAGGGGAGGCCCCCAGCATTTT; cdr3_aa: CAWTSDRGGPQHF
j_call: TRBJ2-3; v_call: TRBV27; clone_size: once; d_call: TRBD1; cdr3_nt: TGTGCCAGCAGTGAACAGGGGTTCAGTGGGACAGATACGCAGTATTTT; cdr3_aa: CASSEQGFSGTDTQYF
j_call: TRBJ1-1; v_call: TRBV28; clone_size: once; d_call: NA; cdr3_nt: TGTGCCAGCAGTGAACTTCAGGGCCTAGGGCGTGGTGACACTGAAGCTTTCTTT; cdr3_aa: CASSELQGLGRGDTEAFF
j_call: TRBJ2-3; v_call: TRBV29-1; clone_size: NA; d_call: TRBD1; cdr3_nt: TGCAGCGTTGAAAGGACAGGTACTTTCACAGATACGCAGTATTTT; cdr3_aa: CSVERTGTFTDTQYF
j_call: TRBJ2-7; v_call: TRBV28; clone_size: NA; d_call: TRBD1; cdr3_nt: TGTGCCAGCAGTGGGACAGGTGGATCCTACGAGCAGTACTTC; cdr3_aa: CASSGTGGSYEQYF
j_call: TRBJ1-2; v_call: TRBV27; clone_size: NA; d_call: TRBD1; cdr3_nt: TGTGCCAGCAGTTTAAACAGGGGAAGCTATGGCTACACCTTC; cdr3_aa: CASSLNRGSYGYTF
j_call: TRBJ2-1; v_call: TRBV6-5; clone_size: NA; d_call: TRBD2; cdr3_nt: TGTGCCAGTACCCGGGGGGATGAGCAGTTCTTC; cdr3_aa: CASTRGDEQFF
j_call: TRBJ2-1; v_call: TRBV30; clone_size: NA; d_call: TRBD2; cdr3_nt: TGTGCCTGGAGTGTAAAAGCGGGGCCCTACAATGAGCAGTTCTTC; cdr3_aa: CAWSVKAGPYNEQFF
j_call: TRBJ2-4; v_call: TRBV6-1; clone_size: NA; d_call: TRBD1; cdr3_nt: TGTGCCAGCAGTGAAGGGCCTACAAACAGGGGGCGTTCCAAAAACATTCAGTACTTC; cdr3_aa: CASSEGPTNRGRSKNIQYF
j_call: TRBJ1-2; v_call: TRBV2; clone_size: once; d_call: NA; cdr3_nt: TGTGCCAGCAGTGAAACTGGCTATGGCTACACCTTC; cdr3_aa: CASSETGYGYTF
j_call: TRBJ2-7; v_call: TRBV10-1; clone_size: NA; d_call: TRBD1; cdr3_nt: TGCGCCAGCAGTGATACCGGGACAGGTTTGTACGAGCAGTACTTC; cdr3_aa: CASSDTGTGLYEQYF
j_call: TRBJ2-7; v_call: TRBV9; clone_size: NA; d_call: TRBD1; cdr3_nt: TGTGCCAGCAGCGCCGGGACAGAGGGTTACGAGCAGTACTTC; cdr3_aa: CASSAGTEGYEQYF
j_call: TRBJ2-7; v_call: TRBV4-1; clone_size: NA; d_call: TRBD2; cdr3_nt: TGCGCCAGCAGCCGTTTAGCGGGAGGGGACGAGCAGTACTTC; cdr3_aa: CASSRLAGGDEQYF